The entry below describes one T cell receptor beta chain. Germline trimming cut 4 bases from V and 5 bases from J; bases unmatched to any gene: 9. The CDR3 consists of 16 residues. Per the germline V gene, CDR1 is SGHRS and CDR2 is YFSETQ. This entry comes from a study of blood T cell repertoires in COVID-19. In the study overall: Italy, Spain and the United States were the sources of the convalescent and acute COVID-19 samples. PBMCs, B-cell-depleted T cells, or T cells provided the cDNA or gDNA that made up the material.

In the original workflow: Reference gene primers were amplified, and this amplification served to estimate nucleated cell counts. Data came from immunoSEQ multiplex PCR; TCRdb stores just in-frame clones and leaves some out. The V and J calls and clone size come from that table; D and trimming were worked out from the DNA. The sample includes about 210,000 clones, about 78% of them seen just once. The J gene is TRBJ2-2, the V gene TRBV5-1, with TRBD1 matching 9 bases. This receptor was taken from a woman aged 70-85 years with acute or convalescent COVID-19. Sequences were obtained from peripheral blood. The CDR3 sequence is CASSPGQGFSTGELFF. In DNA, the CDR3 is TGCGCCAGCAGCCCCGGACAGGGGTTCTCAACCGGGGAGCTGTTTTTT.